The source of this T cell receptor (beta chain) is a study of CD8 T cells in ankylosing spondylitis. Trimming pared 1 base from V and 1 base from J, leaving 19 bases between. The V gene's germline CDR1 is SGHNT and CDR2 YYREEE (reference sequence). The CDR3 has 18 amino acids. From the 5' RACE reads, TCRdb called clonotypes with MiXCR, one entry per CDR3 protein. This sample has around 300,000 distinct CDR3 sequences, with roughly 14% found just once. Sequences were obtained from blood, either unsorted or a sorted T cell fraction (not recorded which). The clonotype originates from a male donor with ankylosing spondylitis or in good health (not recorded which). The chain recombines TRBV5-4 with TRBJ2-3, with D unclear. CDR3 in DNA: TGTGCCAGCAGCTTGCCCTTATCGGGCGGTCCTCGCACAGATACGCAGTATTTT. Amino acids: CASSLPLSGGPRTDTQYF.